The present entry profiles one T cell receptor beta chain with its context. The source of the sample is a study of shared clonotypes between healthy human individuals. The data were produced by immunoSEQ multiplex PCR, yet TCRdb's version contains in-frame clones alone and is incomplete. The sample carries some 1,600,000 clones, under 99% recorded once. V lost 2 bases to trimming and J lost 2 bases, with 10 bases between them. The CDR3 is 15 residues long. The germline V gene has CDR1 KGHSH and CDR2 LQKENI. The receptor was derived from a man aged 25 to 40 in good health. The specimen was naive CD4+ T cells sorted from blood. Subset given: CD45RA+ positively selected. This sequence joins TRBV18 and TRBJ2-1; D unclear. The CDR3 spells CASSPGVVTYNEQFF. DNA of the CDR3: TGTGCCAGCTCACCAGGGGTGGTTACCTACAATGAGCAGTTCTTC.